The rows below give T cell receptor beta chains drawn from one sample of a study of blood T cell repertoires in COVID-19. Sequencing was performed with immunoSEQ multiplex PCR; in TCRdb, only in-frame clones are kept and a portion is missing. The repertoire holds approximately 70,000 clones, around 80% seen once, with about 20% in the top ten. Sequencing was done on a sample of peripheral blood. The receptors stem from an older man who had recovered from COVID-19. Both conserved end residues are part of each CDR3. D genes are given only for firm matches. A row's size may be missing; if present it is once, few, many or a size class.

j_call d_call clone_size v_call cdr3_nt cdr3_aa
TRBJ2-7 NA NA TRBV12-2 TGTGCAAGTCGCTTGGCCTGTGCGGACAGGGCCCCACGCTACGAGCAGTACTTC CASRLACADRAPRYEQYF
TRBJ2-1 TRBD2 once TRBV27 TGTGCCAGCAGTATACGGGGGGGCCAGTTTAATGAGCAGTTCTTC CASSIRGGQFNEQFF
TRBJ2-7 NA NA TRBV28 TGTGCCAGCAGTTTGCAGGGGCCCTACGAGCAGTACTTC CASSLQGPYEQYF
TRBJ1-1 TRBD1 once TRBV7-2 TGTGCCAGCAGGCAATCAGGGGGGAACACTGAAGCTTTCTTT CASRQSGGNTEAFF
TRBJ2-1 TRBD2 NA TRBV3-1/TRBV3-2 TGTGCCAGCAGCCGCCGTAGCGAGCGGGGGGGCAATGAGCAGTTCTTC CASSRRSERGGNEQFF
TRBJ2-1 TRBD2 NA TRBV7-2 TGTGCCAGCAGTTCAAGTAGAGGGAGCGGGAGGTCAAATGAGCAGTTCTTC CASSSSRGSGRSNEQFF
TRBJ2-1 NA NA TRBV24-1 TGTGCCACCAGCGCGTCCTACAATGAGCAGTTCTTC CATSASYNEQFF
TRBJ1-2 NA NA TRBV5-6 TGTGCCAGCACCTCGCCCCGACAGGCGTATGGCTACACCTTC CASTSPRQAYGYTF
TRBJ2-2 TRBD2 NA TRBV5-1 TGCGCCAGCAGCCGCGGGGGTACCGGGGAGCTGTTTTTT CASSRGGTGELFF
TRBJ2-7 TRBD2 NA TRBV28 TGTGCCAGCAGTTTGCCCCGGGCTAGCGGGAGGGCCTACGAGCAGTACTTC CASSLPRASGRAYEQYF
TRBJ2-5 TRBD1 NA TRBV2 TGTGCCAGCAGGACAGGGTCCCTGGAGACCCAGTACTTC CASRTGSLETQYF
TRBJ2-7 TRBD1 NA TRBV2 TGTGCCAGCAGGGACGGGACAGTTTGGCTCGAGCAGTACTTC CASRDGTVWLEQYF
TRBJ2-6 NA NA TRBV6-2/TRBV6-3 TGTGCCAGCAGTTACACCACAGAGCCTGGGGCCAACGTCCTGACTTTC CASSYTTEPGANVLTF
TRBJ1-1 TRBD1 NA TRBV15 TGTGCCACCAGCAGCCCGGACAGGGTGAACACTGAAGCTTTCTTT CATSSPDRVNTEAFF
TRBJ1-2 NA NA TRBV12-3/TRBV12-4 TGTGCCAGCAGCGCTGACAGGTACTATGGCTACACCTTC CASSADRYYGYTF
TRBJ1-2 NA NA TRBV5-4 TGTGCCAGCAGCCAGGACACCACGAGGGGCTACACCTTC CASSQDTTRGYTF
TRBJ2-7 TRBD2 NA TRBV18 TGTGCCAGCTCACCGACTAGCGGCAATCAGGAGGGGATCTACGAGCAGTACTTC CASSPTSGNQEGIYEQYF
TRBJ2-6 NA NA TRBV7-2 TGTGCCAGCAGCTCGGCTGGGGCCAACGTCCTGACTTTC CASSSAGANVLTF
TRBJ2-3 NA NA TRBV9 TGTGCCAGCAGCGTCAAAGAGGATACGCAGTATTTT CASSVKEDTQYF
TRBJ1-2 TRBD1 many TRBV28 TGTGCCAGCAGTTTTGTCGGATGGGGACAGGACGCCTATGGCTACACCTTC CASSFVGWGQDAYGYTF
TRBJ1-2 NA NA TRBV5-5 TGTGCCAGCAGCTTGGGGACAGCTAACTATGGCTACACCTTC CASSLGTANYGYTF
TRBJ2-1 NA NA TRBV27 TGTGCCAGCAGTTTAGCGGCCTTCAGGGGGGCCACGAAAGAAAAGCAGTTCTTC CASSLAAFRGATKEKQFF
TRBJ2-5 TRBD2 NA TRBV11-3 TGTGCCAGCAGCCCCCCGGCTAGCGGGATCACAAGGGAGACCCAGTACTTC CASSPPASGITRETQYF
TRBJ2-7 TRBD2 NA TRBV7-2 TGTGCCAGCAGCATGGGACTAGCGGGAGGTAGCTCCTACGAGCAGTACTTC CASSMGLAGGSSYEQYF
TRBJ2-2 NA medium-sized TRBV13 TGTGCCAGCAGCTTAGAGGGACAATCGAACACCGGGGAGCTGTTTTTT CASSLEGQSNTGELFF
TRBJ2-5 TRBD1 NA TRBV7-6 TGTGCCAGCAGCTTAGCCGGACAGGTCGTTGAGACCCAGTACTTC CASSLAGQVVETQYF
TRBJ2-2 NA NA TRBV6-2/TRBV6-3 TGTGCCAGCAGTTACTCGAAGTGGGCCTCCGTTTTCACCGGGGAGCTGTTTTTT CASSYSKWASVFTGELFF
TRBJ2-7 TRBD2 NA TRBV4-2 TGTGCCAGCAGCCTCGAACGGGGGGGGACAAAGGCCTACGAGCAGTACTTC CASSLERGGTKAYEQYF
TRBJ1-3 NA many TRBV10-3 TGTGCCATCAGGCAGGGGTGGAGAAACACCATATATTTT CAIRQGWRNTIYF
TRBJ2-5 NA few TRBV25-1 TGTGCCAGCAGTGAGCTCAGGAATCAAGAGACCCAGTACTTC CASSELRNQETQYF
TRBJ1-6 TRBD1 few TRBV7-2 TGTGCCAGCAGCTCCTCGACAGGGAGTAATTCACCCCTCCACTTT CASSSSTGSNSPLHF
TRBJ2-7 TRBD2 NA TRBV27 TGTGCCAGCAGTTCCCCACCACTAGCGGGAGTACACTACGAGCAGTACTTC CASSSPPLAGVHYEQYF
TRBJ1-2 NA few TRBV9 TGTGCCAGCAGCGTTCAGGGGATAGCTAACTATGGCTACACCTTC CASSVQGIANYGYTF
TRBJ2-2 NA NA TRBV30 TGTGCCTGGAGCGAAGGGGTCGGGGAGCTGTTTTTT CAWSEGVGELFF
TRBJ2-1 TRBD2 NA TRBV7-9 TGTGCCAGCAGCTTAAAAGTCCGACTAGCGGGAGTCCGGGGTGAGCAGTTCTTC CASSLKVRLAGVRGEQFF
TRBJ1-1 TRBD1 few TRBV4-3 TGCGCCAGCAGCCAAGATTACGCGACAGGGGGCGAGGTAAATATTTGGCTCACTGAAGCTTTCTTT CASSQDYATGGEVNIWLTEAFF
TRBJ2-5 NA NA TRBV11-3 TGTGCCAGCAGCAGGGATCGGGGGTCTCAAGAGACCCAGTACTTC CASSRDRGSQETQYF
TRBJ2-7 NA NA TRBV19 TGTGCCAGTATCCCCCAGGGGGGTTCCTACGAGCAGTACTTC CASIPQGGSYEQYF
TRBJ2-3 TRBD2 NA TRBV4-2 TGTGCCAGCAGCCAAATGCGGGGGAGCACAGATACGCAGTATTTT CASSQMRGSTDTQYF
TRBJ2-2 TRBD1 NA TRBV24-1 TGTGCCACCAGCCGGGACAGGATAAACACCGGGGAGCTGTTTTTT CATSRDRINTGELFF
TRBJ1-3 TRBD1 NA TRBV4-2 TGTGCCAGCAGCCCGCCTCGGACAGGACGTGGAAACACCATATATTTT CASSPPRTGRGNTIYF
TRBJ2-7 TRBD1 NA TRBV20-1 TGCAGTGCTAGTGACGACAGGGCCATCTACGAGCAGTACTTC CSASDDRAIYEQYF
TRBJ1-1 TRBD1 NA TRBV12-5 TGTGCTAGTGGTATAGGACAGGGCTGGGGCACTGAAGCTTTCTTT CASGIGQGWGTEAFF
TRBJ2-1 TRBD1 once TRBV3-1/TRBV3-2 TGTGCCAGCAGCCAAGGGACAGGGAGTGGCAATGAGCAGTTCTTC CASSQGTGSGNEQFF
TRBJ2-6 TRBD1 NA TRBV11-2 TGTGCCTGGGGACAGGGGAGCGGGGCCAACGTCCTGACTTTC CAWGQGSGANVLTF
TRBJ2-5 NA NA TRBV11-2 TGTGCCAGCAGCTCGGAGTACCAAGAGACCCAGTACTTC CASSSEYQETQYF
TRBJ2-5 NA NA TRBV7-9 TGTGCCAGCCTGAGGCCCGGCCTTGGGGAGACCCAGTACTTC CASLRPGLGETQYF
TRBJ2-5 NA NA TRBV7-8 TGTGCCAGCAGCTTAGGGCAGGTCCTCCAAGAGACCCAGTACTTC CASSLGQVLQETQYF
TRBJ1-5 NA NA TRBV28 TGTGCCAGCAGTTTATTAGGCGGGAATAATCAGCCCCAGCATTTT CASSLLGGNNQPQHF
TRBJ2-7 NA NA TRBV28 TGTGCCAGCAGTTTAGTCGGGAGCTACCGTTACGAGCAGTACTTC CASSLVGSYRYEQYF
TRBJ2-3 TRBD2 NA TRBV28 TGTGCCAGCAGTACCGGAGGGACTAGCGGGAGGGATACGCAGTATTTT CASSTGGTSGRDTQYF
TRBJ1-4 NA NA TRBV7-6 TGTGCCAGCAGCACCCTTGCGGGGGTTAATGAAAAACTGTTTTTT CASSTLAGVNEKLFF
TRBJ2-7 TRBD2 NA TRBV11-2 TGTGCCAGCAGCAGGGGGACTAGCGGAACTTACGAGCAGTACTTC CASSRGTSGTYEQYF
TRBJ1-2 NA NA TRBV5-8 TGTGCCAGCAGCCCACGCCTCGCGGGTTCCGGAGGCTACACCTTC CASSPRLAGSGGYTF
TRBJ1-1 NA once TRBV19 TGTGCCAGTAGTCCTTTGGACAACGAGGCTTTCTTT CASSPLDNEAFF